This T cell receptor (beta chain) was captured by sequencing in a study of blood T cell repertoires in COVID-19. In the study overall: Samples came from the United States, Italy and Spain, spanning acute and convalescent COVID-19. T cells, B-cell-depleted T cells, or PBMCs supplied cDNA or gDNA.

Authors' analysis steps: From reference gene primer amplification, estimates of nucleated cell counts were derived. The protocol was immunoSEQ multiplex PCR, while the TCRdb copy is restricted to in-frame clones and leaves out a portion. That table furnishes V, J and clone size, whereas the DNA furnished D and trimming. The repertoire holds about 33,000 clones, with about 90% as singletons. In germline, CDR1 is LNHDA, CDR2 SQIVND (reference sequence). Trimming pared 0 bases from V and 4 bases from J, leaving 12 bases between. This CDR3 spans 15 amino acids. Sequenced: peripheral blood. V usage is TRBV19 and J usage is TRBJ1-1; TRBD1 is a possible D gene (5 bases). The receptor was isolated from a human donor in a cohort sampled during active COVID-19. Here the CDR3 DNA reads TGTGCCAGTAGTATAGACAGGGCGGGGAGCACTGAAGCTTTCTTT. It encodes CASSIDRAGSTEAFF.